Listed below are T cell receptor beta chains from one sample, sequenced in a study of shared clonotypes between healthy human individuals. Data came from immunoSEQ multiplex PCR; TCRdb stores just in-frame clones and leaves some out. The sample carries nearly 2 million clones, approximately 94% recorded once. The sample was naive CD8+ T cells sorted from blood. The receptor set was obtained from a man younger than 35 in good health. CDR3s include the opening cysteine and the closing phenylalanine or tryptophan. Fields, in order: clone size, J gene, V gene, D gene, CDR3 DNA, CDR3 protein. D genes are given only for firm matches. For some rows the clone size is stated as once, few or many, or as a class when expanded; others skip it.

. | TRBJ2-7 | TRBV27 | TRBD1 | TGTGCCAGCAGTTTATCGTCGGGACAGGGAGGCTACGAGCAGTACTTC | CASSLSSGQGGYEQYF
. | TRBJ1-1 | TRBV9 | TRBD1 | TGTGCCAGCAGCCTCGGACAGGGGGCAGGTGAAGCTTTCTTT | CASSLGQGAGEAFF
. | TRBJ1-1 | TRBV18 | TRBD1 | TGTGCCAGCTCACCACCTACCGGGACAGGGACGGTCACTGAAGCTTTCTTT | CASSPPTGTGTVTEAFF
. | TRBJ1-5 | TRBV30 | . | TGTGCCTGGAGTGAAAGGGAAGGAGGGATAAATCAGCCCCAGCATTTT | CAWSEREGGINQPQHF
. | TRBJ2-1 | TRBV4-1 | TRBD1 | TGCGCCAGCAGCCAAATGATGGGGACAGGAGACAATGAGCAGTTCTTC | CASSQMMGTGDNEQFF
. | TRBJ2-3 | TRBV18 | . | TGTGCCAGCTCAAAAACAGGGCGATCAGCAGATACGCAGTATTTT | CASSKTGRSADTQYF
. | TRBJ2-3 | TRBV11-2 | . | TGTGCCAGCAGCTTGTCGTCGACTTTTAGCACAGATACGCAGTATTTT | CASSLSSTFSTDTQYF
. | TRBJ2-7 | TRBV15 | TRBD1 | TGTGCCACCAGCAGAGGCGGGACAGGGGGAGACGAGCAGTACTTC | CATSRGGTGGDEQYF
. | TRBJ2-7 | TRBV25-1 | TRBD1 | TGTGCCAGCACGTGGGGACAGGGAAACTCCTACGAGCAGTACTTC | CASTWGQGNSYEQYF
. | TRBJ2-5 | TRBV30 | . | TGTGCCTGGGGGGGAGTGGATAGCAGTTACCAAGAGACCCAGTACTTC | CAWGGVDSSYQETQYF
. | TRBJ1-1 | TRBV16 | . | TGTGCCAGCAGCCAATCGGGTTACACTGAAGCTTTCTTT | CASSQSGYTEAFF
. | TRBJ2-2 | TRBV12-5 | TRBD2 | TGTGCTAGTGGGCTGACTAGCGGGGGGAGGCCACCCGGGGAGCTGTTTTTT | CASGLTSGGRPPGELFF
. | TRBJ2-7 | TRBV6-1 | TRBD2 | TGTGCCAGCGGAGGACTAGCGGGGGCCTGGGACGAGCAGTACTTC | CASGGLAGAWDEQYF
. | TRBJ2-7 | TRBV6-6 | . | TGTGCCAGCAGCTTACAACGGGACGGCACCTACGAGCAGTACTTC | CASSLQRDGTYEQYF
. | TRBJ1-6 | TRBV11-2 | . | TGTGCCAGCAGCCCCGGGGGGGGCACGTTCCCCCTCCACTTT | CASSPGGGTFPLHF
. | TRBJ1-3 | TRBV11-2 | . | TGTGCCAGCAGTAGACACCCGGATATAAGCTCTGGAAACACCATATATTTT | CASSRHPDISSGNTIYF
. | TRBJ2-3 | TRBV27 | TRBD2 | TGTGCCAGCAGGTCCGGGGGGGTGACTACAGATACGCAGTATTTT | CASRSGGVTTDTQYF
. | TRBJ1-5 | TRBV2 | . | TGTGCCAGCAGTGAACCTTACCAGCCCCAGCATTTT | CASSEPYQPQHF
. | TRBJ1-2 | TRBV10-2 | . | TGCGCCAGCAGCACTGTACAGGGTCACTATGGCTACACCTTC | CASSTVQGHYGYTF
. | TRBJ2-1 | TRBV27 | TRBD1 | TGTGCCAGCAGGTGGGACAGCAGCTCCTACAATGAGCAGTTCTTC | CASRWDSSSYNEQFF
. | TRBJ2-7 | TRBV2 | TRBD1 | TGTGCCAAGACAGGGGCGAGCGAGCAGTACTTC | CAKTGASEQYF
. | TRBJ1-6 | TRBV6-5 | . | TGTGCCAGCAGTCCCGGGAGCTCCTATAATTCACCCCTCCACTTT | CASSPGSSYNSPLHF
. | TRBJ2-3 | TRBV6-4 | . | TGTGCCAGCAGTGAATCCCCGGGACCCGTGGGGGATACGCAGTATTTT | CASSESPGPVGDTQYF
. | TRBJ1-1 | TRBV11-2 | TRBD1 | TGTGCCAGCAGCTTAGAATCAGGACAGGGGGCTACTGAAGCTTTCTTT | CASSLESGQGATEAFF
. | TRBJ2-1 | TRBV14 | TRBD2 | TGTGCCAGCAGCCACGATGCTAGCGGGATCGATGAGCAGTTCTTC | CASSHDASGIDEQFF
. | TRBJ2-1 | TRBV5-1 | TRBD2 | TGCGCCAGCAGCTTGGCGGCAGGGACTAACAATGAGCAGTTCTTC | CASSLAAGTNNEQFF
. | TRBJ2-3 | TRBV7-6 | . | TGTGCCAGCAGCTTAGTCCCCGGGTTGGCGGATACGCAGTATTTT | CASSLVPGLADTQYF
. | TRBJ2-5 | TRBV27 | . | TGTGCCAGCAGTCCCCTTGGGGGCCAAGAGACCCAGTACTTC | CASSPLGGQETQYF
once | TRBJ2-2 | TRBV7-8 | . | TGTGCCAGCAGCTTCTCGAACACCGGGGAGCTGTTTTTT | CASSFSNTGELFF
. | TRBJ2-3 | TRBV6-5 | . | TGTGCCAGCAGTTACGTGGGGTCCGCAGATACGCAGTATTTT | CASSYVGSADTQYF
. | TRBJ1-1 | TRBV9 | . | TGTGCCAGCAGCGTAGTAGTTGTCGCTGAAGCTTTCTTT | CASSVVVVAEAFF
. | TRBJ1-3 | TRBV12-5 | TRBD1 | TGTGCTAGTTCACAGGGGGGATCTGGAAACACCATATATTTT | CASSQGGSGNTIYF
. | TRBJ2-3 | TRBV27 | . | TGTGCCAGCAGTTTGGGGACGACAGATACGCAGTATTTT | CASSLGTTDTQYF
. | TRBJ1-2 | TRBV29-1 | TRBD1 | TGCAGCGTGCCAACAGGGGGCAATCAAATTAACTATGGCTACACCTTC | CSVPTGGNQINYGYTF
once | TRBJ1-4 | TRBV30 | TRBD1 | TGTGCCTGGAGGCCGGGGACAGCCCTTAATGAAAAACTGTTTTTT | CAWRPGTALNEKLFF
. | TRBJ2-7 | TRBV4-1 | TRBD2 | TGCGCCAGCAGCCAAGGCGGCGGGGGGGCTTACGAGCAGTACTTC | CASSQGGGGAYEQYF
. | TRBJ2-7 | TRBV27 | . | TGTGCCAGCGTCGGGAGCGGATACGAGCAGTACTTC | CASVGSGYEQYF